One and the same sample provided the 26 T cell receptor beta chains below, sequenced in a study of spatial heterogeneity in lung cancer. Findings and caveats of the study: The study found that expanded intratumoral alpha and beta TCR counts tracked tumor mutation counts.

TCRdb reanalysed the 5' RACE reads using MiXCR and keeps one entry per CDR3 protein. The repertoire holds 20,000 to 30,000 distinct CDR3 sequences, with approximately 9% as singletons. Specified time point: sample taken at primary tumor resection. Which antigens these TCRs recognize remains unknown. This material consisted of lung tumor tissue, taken at surgery. The receptors originated from a male donor with early-stage non-small cell lung cancer.

The V and J genes are TRBV28 and TRBJ2-7; D remains ambiguous. CDR1 is MDHEN, CDR2 SYDVKM, per germline. This CDR3 spans 12 amino acids. V was pared by 10 bases and J by 2 bases, with 12 bases between. Here the CDR3 reads CATRAGPYEQYF. The CDR3 nucleotides are TGTGCCACCCGGGCAGGTCCCTACGAGCAGTACTTC.

The V gene is TRBV20-1, the J gene TRBJ2-3; TRBD1 matches at 8 bases. V lost 5 bases, J lost 9 bases, and 7 bases stayed unmatched. The CDR3 is 12 amino acids. Looked up from germline, CDR1 is DFQATT and CDR2 is SNEGSKA (reference sequence). CDR3: CSAGRQGRTQYF. CDR3 bases: TGCAGTGCTGGACGACAGGGGCGGACGCAGTATTTT.

This clonotype was detected ten times or more. The rearrangement joins TRBV29-1 to TRBJ2-3, with TRBD1 matching over 7 bases. The junction had 4 bases not matched to a gene; V was cut back by 5 bases and J by 2 bases. The CDR3 sequence is 13 residues long. CDR1 SQVTM and CDR2 ANQGSEA come from the germline V gene. The CDR3 region is CSVRTGYTDTQYF. DNA for the CDR3: TGCAGCGTTAGGACAGGATACACAGATACGCAGTATTTT.

This clonotype was recorded at least ten times. The chain links TRBV10-3 to TRBJ1-5; 10 bases align to TRBD1. Germline loops: CDR1 ENHRY, CDR2 SYGVKD. After removal of 2 bases from V and 6 bases from J, the junction contained 4 bases not matched to a gene. The CDR3 extends over 15 amino acids. The CDR3 DNA sequence: TGTGCCATCAGTGAGGGACAGGGGGGGGTTCAGCCCCAGCATTTT. It codes for CAISEGQGGVQPQHF.

This chain links TRBV6-2 or TRBV6-3 with TRBJ2-3; 7 positions agree with TRBD1. Germline V gene lookup returns CDR1 MNHEY and CDR2 SVGEGT. The CDR3 loop spans 15 amino acids. V lost 6 bases, J lost 3 bases, and 9 bases stayed unmatched. CDR3 DNA sequence: TGTGCCAGCAGGAAGACAGGGTTCGTTACAGATACGCAGTATTTT. This encodes CASRKTGFVTDTQYF.

This clonotype turned up a few times. This chain connects TRBV18 to TRBJ2-7; 7 bases fit TRBD2. From germline, CDR1 is KGHSH and CDR2 LQKENI. The CDR3 is 14 amino acids. V lost 1 base to trimming and J lost 6 bases; unmatched junction nucleotides: 6. The CDR3 DNA follows: TGTGCCAGCTCACCACGGACCGGGGGGTCCGAGCAGTACTTC. Translating gives CASSPRTGGSEQYF.

This clonotype was counted many times. The J gene is TRBJ1-2, the V gene TRBV25-1; D is perhaps TRBD1 (5 bases). This CDR3 has 12 residues. Trimming took 5 bases from V and 7 from J, leaving 11 bases between them. Germline V CDR1 and CDR2: MGHDK, SYGVNS. The chain's CDR3 is CASSTRQLGYTF. The CDR3 DNA sequence: TGTGCCAGCAGTACCCGACAGCTTGGCTACACCTTC.

This clonotype appeared many times. The genes are TRBV5-6 and TRBJ1-4, with TRBD1 identical over 7 bases. This CDR3 comprises 14 residues. V shed 6 bases, J shed 7 bases, and the junction held 9 bases outside the gene matches. The germline V gene encodes CDR1 SGHDT and CDR2 YYEEEE. The CDR3 reads CASTMPRGSEKLFF. The CDR3 DNA reads TGTGCCAGCACCATGCCCAGGGGGAGTGAAAAACTGTTTTTT.

This clonotype was seen repeatedly, ten times or more. The chain is built from TRBV7-2 and TRBJ1-4; D gene ambiguous. Trimming cost V 1 base and J 10 bases, with 13 bases left between them. The CDR3 runs to 14 residues. CDR1 is SGHTA and CDR2 is FQGNSA in the germline V gene. The CDR3 region has the DNA TGTGCCAGCAGCTTAGATGGATCTAAAGGAAAACTGTTTTTT. This encodes CASSLDGSKGKLFF.

Only a few counts were recorded for this clonotype. The V and J genes are TRBV10-3 and TRBJ1-2; 7 bases match TRBD1. V shed 6 bases and J 0 bases; nucleotides not matched to a gene: 7. CDR3 length equals 15 residues. In germline, CDR1 is ENHRY, CDR2 SYGVKD. CDR3 in amino acids: CAISQGDTANYGYTF. The CDR3 coding sequence is TGTGCCATCAGCCAGGGGGACACGGCTAACTATGGCTACACCTTC.

This clonotype was observed a few times. The rearrangement uses TRBV5-1 and TRBJ2-3; 14 nucleotides line up with TRBD2. V was clipped by 5 bases and J by 5 bases; unmatched bases: 7. CDR1 and CDR2 from the germline V gene are SGHRS and YFSETQ. This CDR3 spans 16 amino acids. Here the CDR3 DNA reads TGCGCCAGCAGACAGGGGACTAGCGGGGGAGGAGATACGCAGTATTTT. Amino acid sequence: CASRQGTSGGGDTQYF.

A few counts support this clonotype. The chain employs TRBV6-2 or TRBV6-3 and TRBJ2-3, with a tentative D call TRBD2 (6 bases). CDR1 is MNHEY and CDR2 is SVGEGT in the germline V gene. Deletions cut 7 bases from V and 6 bases from J, with 17 bases between. There are 14 residues in the CDR3. CDR3: CASTVAEHPDTQYF. The CDR3 bases are TGTGCCAGCACGGTAGCGGAGCACCCTGATACGCAGTATTTT.

Regarding this clonotype: The junction and the germline gene differ at one end; a read error may be behind it. The V gene is TRBV5-4, the J gene TRBJ1-3; unclear D gene. CDR3 length: 11 amino acids. Looked up from germline, CDR1 is SGHNT and CDR2 is YYREEE (reference sequence). The CDR3 bases are TGTGCCAGCAGCTCGTTGCAGGAATTCCATTTT. As protein: CASSSLQEFHF. Using reference TRBV5-4 and TRBJ1-3 for the parts outside the CDR3, the full variable domain is ETGVTQSPTHLIKTRGQQVTLRCSSQSGHNTVSWYQQALGQGPQFIFQYYREEENGRGNFPPRFSGLQFPNYSSELNVNALELDDSALYLCASSSLQEFHFGEGSWLTVV.

The table lists this clonotype with many counts. CDR3: CASSIAASNLDGYTF. The DNA of the CDR3 is TGTGCCAGTAGTATAGCAGCCTCAAACCTGGATGGCTACACCTTC. This chain uses TRBV19 with TRBJ1-2; no firm D call. Germline V lookup: CDR1 LNHDA, CDR2 SQIVND (reference sequence). The CDR3 loop spans 15 amino acids. V gave up 1 base and J gave up 6 bases, with 15 bases separating them.

This clonotype came up many times. This chain connects TRBV10-3 to TRBJ2-2; no definite D call. This CDR3 is 17 amino acids long. Per germline, CDR1 ENHRY and CDR2 SYGVKD. The V end lost 6 bases, the J end lost 2 bases, and 19 bases lay between the germline ends. The CDR3 is CAIRFPTVGLNTGELFF. In DNA form, the CDR3 reads TGTGCCATCAGATTCCCGACGGTGGGTTTAAACACCGGGGAGCTGTTTTTT.

The chain employs TRBV24-1 and TRBJ1-4, with no clear D. The CDR3 is 11 residues long. The V gene's germline CDR1 is KGHDR and CDR2 SFDVKD. Trimming left V 9 bases short and J 7 bases short, with 8 bases between. The CDR3 DNA reads TGTGCCACCGGAGACGGTGAAAAACTGTTTTTT. As protein: CATGDGEKLFF.

This clonotype has only a few counts. This chain links TRBV4-1 with TRBJ1-6; D is possibly TRBD1 (6 bases). Germline CDR1 and CDR2: MGHRA and YSYEKL. The CDR3 covers 17 residues. Trimming took off 4 bases at V and 10 bases at J, with 23 bases between the two ends. CDR3 bases: TGCGCCAGCAGCCCGTCTGGGGGAGGGGGTAGAGGATCACCCCTCCACTTT. Its protein product is CASSPSGGGGRGSPLHF.

This clonotype has just a few counts. The V and J genes are TRBV7-9 and TRBJ2-1; 8 nucleotides align to TRBD1. Trimming took 3 bases from V and 8 from J; bases not matched to a gene: 9. The germline gives CDR1 SEHNR, CDR2 FQNEAQ (reference sequence). The CDR3 has 15 amino acids. Here the CDR3 DNA reads TGTGCCAGCAGCTTGGGGCTCCAGGGGGCGGATGAGCAGTTCTTC. Translating it yields CASSLGLQGADEQFF. The entire variable domain, with the rest obtained from reference TRBV7-9 and TRBJ2-1, is as follows: DTGVSQNPRHKITKRGQNVTFRCDPISEHNRLYWYRQTLGQGPEFLTYFQNEAQLEKSRLLSDRFSAERPKGSFSTLEIQRTEQGDSAMYLCASSLGLQGADEQFFGPGTRLTVL.

This chain links TRBV10-3 with TRBJ2-3; D may be TRBD1 (6 bases). The CDR3 extends over 13 amino acids. CDR1 and CDR2 from the germline V gene are ENHRY and SYGVKD. Trimming removed 7 bases at V and 0 bases at J, with 8 bases between. The CDR3 nucleotides read TGTGCCATCAAAGGGGGAAGCACAGATACGCAGTATTTT. Translation: CAIKGGSTDTQYF.

This clonotype is deemed medium-sized. The rearrangement joins TRBV5-5 to TRBJ1-2; TRBD1 matches at 8 bases. V lost 1 base, J lost 6 bases, and 8 bases stayed unmatched. This CDR3 has 15 residues. Germline CDR1 reads SGHKS; CDR2 reads YYEKEE (reference sequence). CDR3 sequence (DNA): TGTGCCAGCAGCTTGCTGGCAGGGGGCGCCAATGGCTACACCTTC. Protein: CASSLLAGGANGYTF.

This clonotype was recorded many times. The chain is built from TRBV20-1 and TRBJ1-5; weak D call: TRBD1 (6 bases). The ends were cut back, 2 bases at V and 1 base at J, with 9 bases in the middle. CDR3 length equals 14 residues. Germline V gene data show CDR1 as DFQATT and CDR2 as SNEGSKA (reference sequence). CDR3 in amino acids: CSARTGISNQPQHF. CDR3 DNA sequence: TGCAGTGCTAGAACAGGGATAAGCAATCAGCCCCAGCATTTT.

In its sample, this clonotype was seen many times. V is TRBV20-1 and J is TRBJ1-3; D not certain. Per the germline V gene, CDR1 is DFQATT and CDR2 is SNEGSKA (reference sequence). CDR3 length: 15 amino acids. Trimming removed 3 bases at V and 8 bases at J, with 20 bases between. The CDR3 loop is CSARSGNYSEDTIYF. Here the CDR3 DNA reads TGCAGTGCTAGGTCGGGGAATTACTCAGAGGACACCATATATTTT.

This clonotype has just a few counts. The V gene is TRBV6-5, the J gene TRBJ2-7; 8 bases are shared with TRBD1. The germline CDR1 and CDR2 sequences are MNHEY and SVGAGI. J was trimmed by 5 bases and V by 2 bases; bases with no gene match: 2. The CDR3 runs 13 residues. CDR3 sequence: CASSYDRGNEQYF. The DNA of the CDR3 is TGTGCCAGCAGTTACGACAGGGGCAACGAGCAGTACTTC.

This clonotype was recorded many times. The rearrangement links TRBV4-3 to TRBJ2-1; D perhaps matches TRBD2 (5 bases). CDR3 size: 13 residues. Looked up from germline, CDR1 is LGHNA and CDR2 is YSLEER. With 0 bases removed from V and 9 bases from J, the gap between germline ends came to 9 bases. The CDR3 DNA follows: TGCGCCAGCAGCCAAGAGGAGGTGGGTGAGCAGTTCTTC. Its translation is CASSQEEVGEQFF.

V is TRBV6-2 or TRBV6-3 and J is TRBJ2-5; possible D gene TRBD1, 6 bases. Germline values: CDR1 MNHEY, CDR2 SVGEGT. Deletions cut 2 bases from V and 4 bases from J, with 11 bases between. The CDR3 consists of 14 residues. The CDR3 loop reads CASSYRDIRETQYF. The CDR3 coding sequence is TGTGCCAGCAGTTACCGGGACATTCGAGAGACCCAGTACTTC.

There are a few counts of this clonotype. The rearrangement uses TRBV27 and TRBJ1-5, with 11 positions matching TRBD1. V trimming: 10 bases; J trimming: 0 bases; junction bases outside the gene matches: 11. The CDR3 runs to 17 residues. Germline loops: CDR1 MNHEY, CDR2 SMNVEV (reference sequence). The CDR3 is CAKDRGQGDASNQPQHF. DNA of the CDR3: TGTGCCAAGGACCGGGGACAGGGGGATGCTAGCAATCAGCCCCAGCATTTT.